This T cell receptor (beta chain) was identified during a study of CD8 T cells in ankylosing spondylitis. Broader study findings: Earlier reports found some motif variants in synovial fluid and blood in reactive arthritis. Blood of patients with ankylosing spondylitis appeared to be characterized by a TCR beta motif of about 8 highly homologous variants.

This clonotype has more than one count but fewer than ten. Its antigen is undetermined. This CDR3 is 13 amino acids long. CDR1 and CDR2 (germline): DFQATT, SNEGSKA (reference sequence). The ends lost 6 bases at V and 7 bases at J; junction bases unmatched: 4. Using quantitative 5'-RACE with molecular barcodes, the authors made TCR beta libraries. A single record per CDR3 protein comes from TCRdb applying MiXCR to the 5' RACE reads. The table lists approximately 550,000 distinct CDR3 sequences, roughly 13% of them singletons. The clonotype comes from a male donor with ankylosing spondylitis. The V and J genes are TRBV20-1 and TRBJ2-2; 11 bases are shared with TRBD2. The source material was blood, either unsorted or a sorted T cell fraction (not recorded which). This chain's CDR3 is CSAPLAGDGELFF. The CDR3 DNA is TGCAGTGCCCCACTAGCGGGAGACGGGGAGCTGTTTTTT.